A single sample is the source of the 15 T cell receptor beta chains below, sequenced in a study of PD-L1 blockade in urothelial cancer (dated by TCRdb to 2015 to 2018). Preparation of the library involved the immunoSEQ multiplex PCR assay. As stored in TCRdb, this immuneACCESS dataset retains in-frame rearrangements with V and J assigned. A fraction of the clones does not appear; measured against another copy, unresolved V genes explain less than half of the discrepancy, and the remainder lacks a known reason. The sample table contains about 84,000 clones; only one count was recorded for about 81% of them. Clones ranked in the top ten supply more than 9% of the sample. Sequenced here: PBMCs, sampled around atezolizumab (anti-PD-L1) treatment. Receptors originate from an older man with urothelial cancer.

The chain is built from TRBV5-1 and TRBJ1-6, with 7 bases that match TRBD1. The germline V gene encodes CDR1 SGHRS and CDR2 YFSETQ. The CDR3 consists of 14 residues. Trimming cost V 5 bases and J 5 bases; bases outside gene matches: 4. CDR3 sequence reads: CASRGTADNSPLHF. The CDR3 region has the DNA TGCGCCAGCAGGGGGACAGCCGATAATTCACCCCTCCACTTT.

V and J are TRBV9 and TRBJ2-7; TRBD2 is a possible D gene (5 bases). Germline lookup yields CDR1 SGDLS and CDR2 YYNGEE. V lost 0 bases to trimming and J lost 2 bases, with 12 bases between them. The CDR3 is 15 residues long. The CDR3 coding sequence is TGTGCCAGCAGCGTAGCCAGCGGAGTCACCTACGAGCAGTACTTC. It translates to CASSVASGVTYEQYF.

This clone was seen just once. The CDR3 here is CASSHRGNPTEAFF. The DNA of the CDR3 is TGCGCCAGCAGCCATCGAGGGAACCCCACTGAAGCTTTCTTT. This chain joins TRBV5-1 and TRBJ1-1; D is unresolved. Germline lookup yields CDR1 SGHRS and CDR2 YFSETQ. V was pared by 4 bases and J by 4 bases, with 14 bases between. The CDR3 extends over 14 amino acids.

The chain joins TRBV2 to TRBJ1-5; the D is unclear. This CDR3 comprises 14 residues. The V end lost 2 bases, the J end lost 0 bases, and 5 bases lay between the germline ends. Looked up from germline, CDR1 is SNHLY and CDR2 is FYNNEI. CDR3 DNA: TGTGCCAGCAGTGAACAGTATAGCAATCAGCCCCAGCATTTT. Its protein is CASSEQYSNQPQHF.

The genes are TRBV11-2 and TRBJ1-3; D remains unclear. V lost 5 bases to trimming and J lost 0 bases, with 11 bases between them. The CDR3 sequence is 15 residues long. Germline-derived CDR1 and CDR2 are SGHAT and FQNNGV. Here the CDR3 DNA reads TGTGCCAGCAGCATTGGACGGGGCTCTGGAAACACCATATATTTT. Its translation: CASSIGRGSGNTIYF.

The chain couples TRBV25-1 to TRBJ2-7; no clear D gene. In germline, CDR1 is MGHDK, CDR2 SYGVNS. This CDR3 has 14 residues. V was clipped by 4 bases and J by 2 bases, with 12 bases between them. CDR3 DNA: TGTGCCAGCAGTGGAGACTTCCCGACCTACGAGCAGTACTTC. This sequence encodes CASSGDFPTYEQYF.

This chain joins TRBV2 and TRBJ1-1, with TRBD1 matching 7 bases. This CDR3 spans 13 amino acids. V trimming: 5 bases; J trimming: 4 bases; junction bases outside the gene matches: 4. Germline assignment: CDR1 SNHLY and CDR2 FYNNEI. The chain's CDR3 is CASSPTGPTEAFF. CDR3 bases: TGTGCCAGCAGTCCGACAGGGCCCACTGAAGCTTTCTTT.

The chain couples TRBV19 to TRBJ2-7; 9 bases fit TRBD1. This CDR3 has 14 residues. After removal of 5 bases from V and 4 bases from J, the junction contained 6 bases not matched to a gene. The germline V gene encodes CDR1 LNHDA and CDR2 SQIVND (reference sequence). For the CDR3, the DNA is TGTGCCAGTAGTGCCCGGGACAGGGTTTACGAGCAGTACTTC. Translating gives CASSARDRVYEQYF.

This chain joins TRBV19 and TRBJ1-1; D not resolved. Between the trimmed V and J ends, which lost 3 bases and 1 base, there was a span of 15 bases. Per the germline V gene, CDR1 is LNHDA and CDR2 is SQIVND (reference sequence). CDR3 size: 16 residues. CDR3 sequence reads: CASSIEAARPNTEAFF. The CDR3 coding sequence is TGTGCCAGTAGTATCGAGGCCGCACGGCCGAACACTGAAGCTTTCTTT. The full variable domain, rest sourced from reference TRBV19 and TRBJ1-1, is DGGITQSPKYLFRKEGQNVTLSCEQNLNHDAMYWYRQDPGQGLRLIYYSQIVNDFQKGDIAEGYSVSREKKESFPLTVTSAQKNPTAFYLCASSIEAARPNTEAFFGQGTRLTVV.

The genes are TRBV5-6 and TRBJ2-1, with TRBD2 as a possible D gene (6 bases). This CDR3 is built from 16 residues. Germline V gene data show CDR1 as SGHDT and CDR2 as YYEEEE. V lost 4 bases to trimming and J lost 0 bases, with 14 bases between them. CDR3 residues: CASSHNLGSSYNEQFF. The DNA of the CDR3 is TGTGCCAGCAGCCATAATCTCGGGAGCTCCTACAATGAGCAGTTCTTC.

This clone was counted between two and nine times. The chain couples TRBV9 to TRBJ1-1; 9 bases fit TRBD1. The CDR3 runs to 14 residues. Germline trimming cut 7 bases from V and 7 bases from J; bases unmatched to any gene: 11. Germline V gene sequence: CDR1 SGDLS, CDR2 YYNGEE. CDR3 residues: CASDLTDRGCEAFF. In DNA form, the CDR3 reads TGTGCCAGCGATTTAACCGACAGGGGGTGTGAAGCTTTCTTT.

The gene calls are TRBV28 and TRBJ2-5; 7 bases line up with TRBD2. Germline V lookup: CDR1 MDHEN, CDR2 SYDVKM. V lost 7 bases, J lost 2 bases, and 10 bases stayed unmatched. The CDR3 has 15 amino acids. The CDR3 DNA is TGTGCCAGCAAGAATGGGGGGGGGAGGCAAGAGACCCAGTACTTC. Translating it yields CASKNGGGRQETQYF. The variable domain in full, with the rest retrieved from reference TRBV28 and TRBJ2-5, is DVKVTQSSRYLVKRTGEKVFLECVQDMDHENMFWYRQDPGLGLRLIYFSYDVKMKEKGDIPEGYSVSREKKERFSLILESASTNQTSMYLCASKNGGGRQETQYFGPGTRLLVL.

This chain uses TRBV19 with TRBJ1-5, with D possibly being TRBD1 (6 bases). V lost 9 bases, J lost 5 bases, and 17 bases lay in between. The CDR3 runs 14 residues. Germline V gene data show CDR1 as LNHDA and CDR2 as SQIVND (reference sequence). CDR3 DNA: TGTGCCAGCACCGCCGCGGCAGGGGATCAGCCCCAGCATTTT. Its protein is CASTAAAGDQPQHF.

V gene TRBV19 combines with J gene TRBJ2-3; 14 nucleotides match TRBD2. Trimming removed 5 bases from V and 2 bases from J; junction bases left unmatched: 3. This CDR3 has 16 residues. The germline V gene encodes CDR1 LNHDA and CDR2 SQIVND (reference sequence). The CDR3 bases are TGTGCCAGTAGTTTGGGACTAGCGGGAGCCACAGATACGCAGTATTTT. This translates into CASSLGLAGATDTQYF. The full variable domain, rest sourced from reference TRBV19 and TRBJ2-3, is DGGITQSPKYLFRKEGQNVTLSCEQNLNHDAMYWYRQDPGQGLRLIYYSQIVNDFQKGDIAEGYSVSREKKESFPLTVTSAQKNPTAFYLCASSLGLAGATDTQYFGPGTRLTVL.

The V and J genes are TRBV6-5 and TRBJ2-7; 14 bases are shared with TRBD2. There are 14 residues in the CDR3. CDR1 and CDR2 (germline): MNHEY, SVGAGI. V lost 6 bases and J lost 7; bases outside the gene matches: 5. The CDR3 reads CASRGLAGVSEQYF. CDR3 in DNA: TGTGCCAGCAGGGGACTAGCGGGAGTGTCAGAGCAGTACTTC.